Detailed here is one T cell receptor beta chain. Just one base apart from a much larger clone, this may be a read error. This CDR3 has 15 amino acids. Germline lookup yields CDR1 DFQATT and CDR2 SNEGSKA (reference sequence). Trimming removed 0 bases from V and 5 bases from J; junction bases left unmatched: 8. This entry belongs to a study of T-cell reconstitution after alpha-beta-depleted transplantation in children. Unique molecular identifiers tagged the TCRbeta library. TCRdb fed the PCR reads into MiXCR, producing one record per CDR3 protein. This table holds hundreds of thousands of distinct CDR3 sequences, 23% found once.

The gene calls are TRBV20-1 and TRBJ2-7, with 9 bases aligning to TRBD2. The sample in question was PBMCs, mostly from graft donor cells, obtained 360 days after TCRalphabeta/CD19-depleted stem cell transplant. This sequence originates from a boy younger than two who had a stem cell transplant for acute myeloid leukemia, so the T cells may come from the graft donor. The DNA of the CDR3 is TGCAGTGCTAGAGATGGACAGCGGGGGGATAACGAGCAGTACTTC. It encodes CSARDGQRGDNEQYF.